The 32 T cell receptor beta chains presented below share a single source sample, sequenced in a study of OX40 agonist ivuxolimab in advanced cancers. Libraries came from the immunoSEQ multiplex PCR assay. TCRdb stores this immuneACCESS table with in-frame sequences only. Part of the clones is absent; in the studies checked, under half of the shortfall reflects unresolved V genes, and no reason is known for the rest. For this sample there are tens of thousands of clones; 75% to 95% appear just once. The top ten clonotypes cover 0.5% to 0.55% of the sample. Sequencing used CD4+ or CD8+ T cells sorted from blood, obtained in a trial of the OX40 agonist ivuxolimab. The receptors originated from an adult with an advanced solid tumor such as melanoma, head and neck, liver or kidney cancer.

The chain joins TRBV6-1 to TRBJ1-1, with D possibly TRBD1 on 5 matching bases. The CDR3 has 14 amino acids. Germline V gene lookup returns CDR1 MNHNS and CDR2 SASEGT. The germline V and J ends were trimmed by 0 bases and 1 base, with 6 bases remaining between them. The CDR3 bases are TGTGCCAGCAGTGAAGCGGGGGAGAACACTGAAGCTTTCTTT. Translating it yields CASSEAGENTEAFF.

This sequence joins TRBV4-1 and TRBJ2-2; the D is unclear. V lost 0 bases, J lost 6 bases, and 5 bases lay in between. The germline gives CDR1 MGHRA, CDR2 YSYEKL. The CDR3 loop spans 13 amino acids. The CDR3 DNA follows: TGCGCCAGCAGCCAAGATCCCGCCGGGGAGCTGTTTTTT. Translated: CASSQDPAGELFF.

The chain combines TRBV5-1 with TRBJ1-1; no clear D. CDR3 length: 15 residues. Germline assignment: CDR1 SGHRS and CDR2 YFSETQ. Trimming removed 4 bases at V and 5 bases at J, with 18 bases between. The CDR3 nucleotides read TGCGCCAGCAGCCCAAGTGGGCCAGTTAGGACTGAAGCTTTCTTT. Translated, it gives CASSPSGPVRTEAFF.

CDR3 sequence (DNA): TGTGCCAGCAGGTACAGGTCCTATAGCAATCAGCCCCAGCATTTT. Protein product: CASRYRSYSNQPQHF. The rearrangement joins TRBV6-1 to TRBJ1-5; D is possibly TRBD1 (5 bases). The germline V and J ends were trimmed by 6 bases and 0 bases, with 12 bases remaining between them. This CDR3 has 15 amino acids. The germline CDR1 and CDR2 sequences are MNHNS and SASEGT.

This sequence joins TRBV7-9 and TRBJ1-1; D gene unclear. Germline assignment: CDR1 SEHNR and CDR2 FQNEAQ (reference sequence). This CDR3 has 12 residues. V was shortened by 2 bases and J by 5 bases, with 6 bases between the two germline ends. The CDR3, as DNA: TGTGCCAGCAGCTTATGGGCGACTGAAGCTTTCTTT. It translates to CASSLWATEAFF.

The J gene is TRBJ2-1, the V gene TRBV9; 9 positions match TRBD2. Germline V gene sequence: CDR1 SGDLS, CDR2 YYNGEE. This CDR3 contains 16 residues. V shed 0 bases and J 3 bases; nucleotides not matched to a gene: 4. CDR3 nucleotides: TGTGCCAGCAGCGTAGTACCACTAGCGGGCTACAATGAGCAGTTCTTC. It codes for CASSVVPLAGYNEQFF.

The table lists this clone with a few counts. This sequence joins TRBV7-3 and TRBJ2-1; tentative D call: TRBD2 (6 bases). Between the trimmed V and J ends, which lost 7 bases and 9 bases, there was a span of 13 bases. Germline V lookup: CDR1 SGHTA, CDR2 FQGTGA. The CDR3 is made up of 12 amino acids. The CDR3 coding sequence is TGTGCCAGCAACTCACCGGAGGGTGAGCAGTTCTTC. Translating gives CASNSPEGEQFF. The variable domain in full, completed from reference TRBV7-3 and TRBJ2-1, reads GAGVSQTPSNKVTEKGKYVELRCDPISGHTALYWYRQSLGQGPEFLIYFQGTGAADDSGLPNDRFFAVRPEGSVSTLKIQRTERGDSAVYLCASNSPEGEQFFGPGTRLTVL.

This chain uses TRBV19 with TRBJ2-5, with a weak D call TRBD2 (5 bases). This CDR3 has 15 residues. Trimming removed 3 bases at V and 1 base at J, with 12 bases between. Germline CDR1 and CDR2: LNHDA and SQIVND (reference sequence). CDR3 coding DNA: TGTGCCAGTAGTATGGTAGAGGGAAGCCAAGAGACCCAGTACTTC. This sequence encodes CASSMVEGSQETQYF. The full variable domain, in which reference TRBV19 and TRBJ2-5 provide the parts outside the CDR3, is DGGITQSPKYLFRKEGQNVTLSCEQNLNHDAMYWYRQDPGQGLRLIYYSQIVNDFQKGDIAEGYSVSREKKESFPLTVTSAQKNPTAFYLCASSMVEGSQETQYFGPGTRLLVL.

This clone showed up just a few times. J is TRBJ2-6 and V is TRBV29-1; no firm D call. Germline CDR1 SQVTM, CDR2 ANQGSEA. V was clipped by 4 bases and J by 1 base, with 8 bases between them. This CDR3 region has 14 residues. CDR3 in amino acids: CSVGGESGANVLTF. CDR3 nucleotides: TGCAGCGTTGGGGGTGAGTCTGGGGCCAACGTCCTGACTTTC.

This sequence joins TRBV19 and TRBJ1-2; D ambiguous. The CDR3 is 15 residues long. The germline V and J ends were trimmed by 7 bases and 2 bases, with 17 bases remaining between them. Germline assignment: CDR1 LNHDA and CDR2 SQIVND (reference sequence). The CDR3 region has the DNA TGTGCCAGTATCTCCCGGGATGCCCTGAACTATGGCTACACCTTC. Its translation: CASISRDALNYGYTF.

Only one count was recorded for this clone. In nucleotides, the CDR3 is TGTGCCAGCAGTTACTCTCCCGCGCCACCCTACGAGCAGTACTTC. Its protein product is CASSYSPAPPYEQYF. J is TRBJ2-7 and V is TRBV6-6, with D hard to call. V was trimmed by 0 bases and J by 2 bases, leaving 11 bases between them. CDR1 and CDR2 from the germline V gene are MNHNY and SVGAGI (reference sequence). The CDR3 is 15 residues long.

The CDR3 DNA follows: TGCGCCAGCAGCTTGGCCGGGGCTGGAGAGACCCAGTACTTC. Its protein product is CASSLAGAGETQYF. The rearrangement links TRBV5-1 to TRBJ2-5; D may be TRBD1 or TRBD2 (5 bases each). Trimming took 0 bases from V and 4 from J, leaving 10 bases between them. The germline gives CDR1 SGHRS, CDR2 YFSETQ. CDR3 size: 14 residues.

The rearrangement joins TRBV15 to TRBJ2-2; 7 bases align to TRBD2. V shed 3 bases and J 5 bases; nucleotides not matched to a gene: 6. Germline lookup yields CDR1 LNHNV and CDR2 YYDKDF (reference sequence). There are 15 residues in the CDR3. The CDR3 here is CATSRSREYTGELFF. CDR3 sequence (DNA): TGTGCCACCAGCAGGTCGCGGGAGTATACCGGGGAGCTGTTTTTT.

The chain combines TRBV7-2 with TRBJ2-1; TRBD2 matches at 12 bases. Germline V CDR1 and CDR2: SGHTA, FQGNSA. V shed 8 bases and J 1 base; nucleotides not matched to a gene: 0. The CDR3 has 14 amino acids. CDR3 amino acids: CASLAGGSYNEQFF. The DNA for the CDR3 is TGTGCCAGCCTAGCGGGAGGGTCCTACAATGAGCAGTTCTTC.

The chain uses TRBV19 and TRBJ1-1; D gene unclear. The germline V and J ends were trimmed by 6 bases and 4 bases, with 18 bases remaining between them. CDR3 size: 15 residues. Germline V gives CDR1 LNHDA, CDR2 SQIVND (reference sequence). The CDR3 spells CASSPQGSRSTEAFF. Written as DNA, the CDR3 is TGTGCCAGTAGCCCTCAAGGCTCACGGAGCACTGAAGCTTTCTTT.

The V gene is TRBV7-3, the J gene TRBJ2-7; D ambiguous. Germline loops: CDR1 SGHTA, CDR2 FQGTGA. V lost 5 bases and J 3 bases, leaving 11 bases between the germline ends. The CDR3 spans 13 residues. The CDR3 region is CASSPSAGYEQYF. In nucleotides, the CDR3 is TGTGCCAGCAGCCCTTCAGCAGGCTACGAGCAGTACTTC.

V gene TRBV5-6 combines with J gene TRBJ1-5, with unresolved D. The CDR3 runs 14 residues. V was clipped by 0 bases and J by 4 bases, with 8 bases between them. Germline-derived CDR1 and CDR2 are SGHDT and YYEEEE. DNA for the CDR3: TGTGCCAGCAGCTTGGAGGGTGGGAATCAGCCCCAGCATTTT. It translates to CASSLEGGNQPQHF.

The J gene is TRBJ2-5, the V gene TRBV2; tentatively, D is TRBD2 (5 bases). The CDR3 consists of 13 residues. The V end was cut by 8 bases, the J end by 1 base, with 11 bases between. Germline CDR1 reads SNHLY; CDR2 reads FYNNEI. The CDR3 protein is CASSGWPQETQYF. The CDR3 DNA sequence: TGTGCCAGCTCGGGATGGCCCCAAGAGACCCAGTACTTC.

The genes are TRBV5-6 and TRBJ2-1; D not certain. CDR1 is SGHDT, CDR2 YYEEEE, per germline. The germline V and J ends were trimmed by 4 bases and 8 bases, with 7 bases remaining between them. The CDR3 sequence is 11 residues long. This CDR3 reads CASSLNDEQFF. The CDR3 DNA reads as TGTGCCAGCAGCCTTAATGATGAGCAGTTCTTC.

The rearrangement joins TRBV4-3 to TRBJ2-3; 8 bases align to TRBD1. This CDR3 region has 16 residues. Germline CDR1 LGHNA, CDR2 YSLEER. Trimming at V came to 0 bases and at J to 4 bases, leaving 6 bases not matched to a gene. CDR3 protein: CASSQDSPGGADTQYF. The CDR3 DNA follows: TGCGCCAGCAGCCAAGATTCCCCAGGGGGCGCAGATACGCAGTATTTT.

On this clone: Additional DNA sequences in this sample encode the identical CDR3. The chain employs TRBV15 and TRBJ2-2, with no clear D. Germline V gene data show CDR1 as LNHNV and CDR2 as YYDKDF (reference sequence). The CDR3 loop spans 14 amino acids. Trimming stripped 3 bases from V and 2 bases from J, with 7 bases between. DNA of the CDR3: TGTGCCACCAGCAGGCGGCTAAACACCGGGGAGCTGTTTTTT. Its translation: CATSRRLNTGELFF.

This rearrangement joins TRBV9 to TRBJ2-1, with D possibly being TRBD2 (5 bases). V lost 0 bases and J lost 0, with 16 bases in between. The CDR3 totals 18 residues. CDR1 is SGDLS, CDR2 YYNGEE, per germline. The CDR3 loop is CASSVDYARGTSYNEQFF. Written as DNA, the CDR3 is TGTGCCAGCAGCGTAGATTATGCCCGGGGAACCTCCTACAATGAGCAGTTCTTC.

The J gene is TRBJ2-5, the V gene TRBV7-8; D unresolved. Germline CDR1 is SGHVS and CDR2 is FQNEAQ. The length of the CDR3 is 14 residues. With 2 bases removed from V and 5 bases from J, the gap between germline ends came to 12 bases. This CDR3 reads CASSLSGSAETQYF. CDR3 DNA sequence: TGTGCCAGCAGCTTATCTGGGTCCGCTGAGACCCAGTACTTC.

The chain combines TRBV19 with TRBJ1-5, with 9 bases lining up with TRBD1. Germline CDR1 reads LNHDA; CDR2 reads SQIVND (reference sequence). This CDR3 has 14 amino acids. The trim removed 10 bases at V and 7 bases at J, leaving 11 bases unmatched. The CDR3 loop reads CATSGQGKRQPQHF. The CDR3 region has the DNA TGTGCCACCTCGGGACAGGGAAAGAGACAGCCCCAGCATTTT.

The V and J genes are TRBV5-6 and TRBJ1-3; D might be TRBD1 (6 bases). Trimming left V 6 bases short and J 2 bases short, with 15 bases between. This CDR3 is built from 15 residues. Germline-derived CDR1 and CDR2 are SGHDT and YYEEEE. CDR3 coding DNA: TGTGCCAGCACCACCTTAGGGGGGGCTGGAAACACCATATATTTT. Translating it yields CASTTLGGAGNTIYF.

The chain combines TRBV10-3 with TRBJ1-4, with D possibly TRBD1 on 6 matching bases. This CDR3 contains 16 residues. V was trimmed by 10 bases and J by 6 bases, leaving 24 bases between them. Germline CDR1 ENHRY, CDR2 SYGVKD. The CDR3 sequence is CATSGGLTLIYEKLFF. CDR3 in DNA: TGTGCCACCAGCGGGGGGCTTACTCTAATATATGAAAAACTGTTTTTT.

This chain connects TRBV15 to TRBJ2-1, with TRBD2 matching 14 bases. Unmatched junction bases numbered 7, after V lost 3 bases and J lost 6 bases. CDR3 length: 17 amino acids. Per the germline V gene, CDR1 is LNHNV and CDR2 is YYDKDF (reference sequence). CDR3 DNA: TGTGCCACCAGCAGTGGACTAGCGGGAGGCTTGCCCAATGAGCAGTTCTTC. Its protein product is CATSSGLAGGLPNEQFF.

This chain joins TRBV27 and TRBJ2-7, with D maybe TRBD1 (8 bases). Germline CDR1 and CDR2: MNHEY and SMNVEV (reference sequence). Trimming stripped 2 bases from V and 1 base from J, with 21 bases between. The CDR3 totals 18 residues. For the CDR3, the DNA is TGTGCCAGCAGTTTAAGGCGGGGGACAGGACGCGATTCCTACGAGCAGTACTTC. This translates into CASSLRRGTGRDSYEQYF.

Comment on this clone: This CDR3 fails to terminate in the conserved phenylalanine or tryptophan, so it likely reflects a read error. No DNA is shown, since the ends of the CDR3 on it are uncertain; the CDR3 is the one TCRdb lists. The CDR3 spells CASSLRGSHTL. This chain connects TRBV5-6 to TRBJ1-2. The CDR3 sequence runs 11 residues, both termini included. Germline V gene sequence: CDR1 SGHDT, CDR2 YYEEEE.

The table lists this clone with a few counts. CDR3 DNA: TGTGCCACCAGCAGAGATGCAGGAAAAAGGATAACCTACGAGCAGTACTTC. The encoded protein is CATSRDAGKRITYEQYF. This rearrangement joins TRBV15 to TRBJ2-7, with unresolved D. The V end was cut by 0 bases, the J end by 2 bases, with 17 bases between. The germline V gene encodes CDR1 LNHNV and CDR2 YYDKDF (reference sequence). The CDR3 extends over 17 amino acids.

The rearrangement joins TRBV15 to TRBJ2-1, with 8 bases lining up with TRBD1. Germline V CDR1 and CDR2: LNHNV, YYDKDF (reference sequence). Germline trimming cut 0 bases from V and 7 bases from J; bases unmatched to any gene: 11. The CDR3 is 17 residues long. The CDR3, as DNA: TGTGCCACCAGCAGAGATCTAGGCAGGGGGCGCTCGAATGAGCAGTTCTTC. This codes for CATSRDLGRGRSNEQFF.

The V and J genes are TRBV29-1 and TRBJ1-5, with TRBD1 matching over 11 bases. The CDR3 spans 14 residues. The J segment lost 5 bases and the V segment lost 6 bases, leaving 6 bases of the junction unmatched. Germline V gene sequence: CDR1 SQVTM, CDR2 ANQGSEA. CDR3 DNA: TGCAGCGTAGGGACAGGGGGTCCCCATCAGCCCCAGCATTTT. Translated: CSVGTGGPHQPQHF.